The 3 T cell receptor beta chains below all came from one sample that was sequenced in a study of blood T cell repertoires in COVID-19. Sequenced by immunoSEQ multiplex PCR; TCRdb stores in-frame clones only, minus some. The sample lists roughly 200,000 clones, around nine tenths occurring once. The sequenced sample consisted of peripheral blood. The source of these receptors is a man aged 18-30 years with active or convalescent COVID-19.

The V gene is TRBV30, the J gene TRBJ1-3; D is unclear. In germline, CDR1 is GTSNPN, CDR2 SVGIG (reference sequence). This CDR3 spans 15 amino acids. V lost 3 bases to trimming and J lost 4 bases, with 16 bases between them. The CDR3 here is CAWRDPGGYGNTIYF. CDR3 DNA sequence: TGTGCCTGGAGAGACCCGGGAGGGTACGGAAACACCATATATTTT.

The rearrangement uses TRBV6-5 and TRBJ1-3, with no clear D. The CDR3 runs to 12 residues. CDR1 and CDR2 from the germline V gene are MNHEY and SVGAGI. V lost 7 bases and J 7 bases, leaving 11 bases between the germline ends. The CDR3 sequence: CASMRGTNTIYF. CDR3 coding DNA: TGTGCCAGCATGCGGGGTACGAACACCATATATTTT.

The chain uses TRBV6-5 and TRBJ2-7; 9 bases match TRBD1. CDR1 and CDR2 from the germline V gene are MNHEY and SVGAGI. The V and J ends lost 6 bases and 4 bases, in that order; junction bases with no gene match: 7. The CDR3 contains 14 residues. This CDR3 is CASSSGTGIYEQYF. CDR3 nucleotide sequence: TGTGCCAGCAGCTCCGGGACAGGGATTTACGAGCAGTACTTC.